Included here is one T cell receptor (beta chain) sequence, with context. The sample is drawn from a study of blood T cell repertoires in COVID-19. Background on the study: The cDNA or gDNA used as material had been derived from T cells, B-cell-depleted T cells, or PBMCs.

All enrollees were roughly 18 to 90 years old and from roughly 26 US areas. Allocation to cohorts depended on clinical history reported by the participants. Original analysis: Amplification of reference gene primers provided the estimated nucleated cell counts. The table came from immunoSEQ multiplex PCR; TCRdb's copy has only in-frame clones and leaves some out. That table furnishes V, J and clone size, whereas the DNA furnished D and trimming. The sample lists about 430,000 clones, around 87% seen once, with 0.9% to 1% in the top ten. V lost 2 bases and J lost 5; bases outside the gene matches: 8. The CDR3 has 17 amino acids. CDR1 SGHRS and CDR2 YFSETQ come from the germline V gene.

Source material: PBMCs or T cells enriched from blood (not recorded which). The receptor's source is a woman between 25 and 40 years old with acute COVID-19. The chain links TRBV5-1 to TRBJ2-3; 13 bases agree with TRBD2. Here the CDR3 reads CASSFSQTSGGLDTQYF. CDR3 bases: TGCGCCAGCAGCTTCTCTCAGACTAGCGGGGGGTTAGATACGCAGTATTTT.